Below are 11 T cell receptor beta chains sequenced from a single sample in a study of blood T cell repertoires in COVID-19. Profiled with immunoSEQ multiplex PCR; TCRdb holds only in-frame clones, not every one. Of about 130,000 clones in the sample, around 77% were seen once. Sequencing was carried out using peripheral blood. The receptors were gathered from a human donor in a cohort sampled during active COVID-19.

The CDR3 region has the DNA TGTGCCAGCAGCTCCGGTTGGGGCCCGTCCTACAATGAGCAGTTCTTC. As protein: CASSSGWGPSYNEQFF. The rearrangement uses TRBV27 and TRBJ2-1; tentative D call: TRBD1 (5 bases). The CDR3 sequence is 16 residues long. CDR1 MNHEY and CDR2 SMNVEV come from the germline V gene (reference sequence). Between the trimmed V and J ends, which lost 6 bases and 1 base, there was a span of 16 bases.

The rearrangement links TRBV6-5 to TRBJ2-3; TRBD2 agrees at 8 bases. CDR1 MNHEY and CDR2 SVGAGI come from the germline V gene. The CDR3 has 15 amino acids. Trimming took 10 bases from V and 6 from J; bases not matched to a gene: 15. In DNA, the CDR3 is TGTGCCACCAGGCTTACCGGGGGGGGCCGGGATACGCAGTATTTT. It codes for CATRLTGGGRDTQYF.

V gene TRBV4-1 combines with J gene TRBJ2-7; TRBD1 matches 10 bases. J lost 3 bases, V lost 3 bases, and 2 bases had no gene match. The CDR3 covers 14 residues. Germline V gene sequence: CDR1 MGHRA, CDR2 YSYEKL. This CDR3 is CASSQDRGVYEQYF. The CDR3 DNA follows: TGCGCCAGCAGCCAGGACAGGGGGGTCTACGAGCAGTACTTC.

This clone appeared a few times. The rearrangement uses TRBV2 and TRBJ1-4; 10 bases match TRBD1. J gave up 5 bases and V 5 bases, and 5 bases lay outside the gene matches. The CDR3 runs 15 residues. Germline assignment: CDR1 SNHLY and CDR2 FYNNEI. CDR3 DNA sequence: TGTGCCAGCAGTCTGGACAGGGGGATGAATGAAAAACTGTTTTTT. Protein: CASSLDRGMNEKLFF.

The chain is built from TRBV5-1 and TRBJ2-1, with 13 positions matching TRBD2. V shed 5 bases, J shed 0 bases, and the junction held 5 bases outside the gene matches. This CDR3 has 17 residues. Germline V lookup: CDR1 SGHRS, CDR2 YFSETQ. CDR3: CASSKLAGGSSYNEQFF. In DNA form, the CDR3 reads TGCGCCAGCAGTAAACTAGCGGGGGGGAGCTCCTACAATGAGCAGTTCTTC.

The chain recombines TRBV29-1 with TRBJ1-3; D call uncertain. V dropped 6 bases and J dropped 0 bases, with 9 bases sitting between them. Germline CDR1 reads SQVTM; CDR2 reads ANQGSEA. The CDR3 is 13 amino acids. CDR3 coding DNA: TGCAGCGTCTTTGTTTCCTCTGGAAACACCATATATTTT. Its translation: CSVFVSSGNTIYF. Full variable domain (outside the CDR3, taken from reference TRBV29-1 and TRBJ1-3): SAVISQKPSRDICQRGTSLTIQCQVDSQVTMMFWYRQQPGQSLTLIATANQGSEATYESGFVIDKFPISRPNLTFSTLTVSNMSPEDSSIYLCSVFVSSGNTIYFGEGSWLTVV.

This chain joins TRBV11-3 and TRBJ1-1, with TRBD1 as a possible D gene (5 bases). Germline V gene data show CDR1 as SGHNT and CDR2 as YENEEA. The CDR3 is made up of 12 amino acids. V lost 5 bases, J lost 1 base, and 5 bases lay in between. CDR3 sequence reads: CASSTGNTEAFF. CDR3 nucleotide sequence: TGTGCCAGCAGCACAGGGAACACTGAAGCTTTCTTT.

This chain uses TRBV28 with TRBJ2-7; 8 bases fit TRBD1. Germline V gives CDR1 MDHEN, CDR2 SYDVKM. With 8 bases clipped from V and 3 bases from J, the junction kept 9 bases outside the gene matches. The CDR3 has 14 amino acids. The CDR3 spells CASGLRQGNYEQYF. Here the CDR3 DNA reads TGTGCCAGCGGATTACGACAGGGGAACTACGAGCAGTACTTC. The full variable domain, rest sourced from reference TRBV28 and TRBJ2-7, is DVKVTQSSRYLVKRTGEKVFLECVQDMDHENMFWYRQDPGLGLRLIYFSYDVKMKEKGDIPEGYSVSREKKERFSLILESASTNQTSMYLCASGLRQGNYEQYFGPGTRLTVT.

The gene calls are TRBV3-1 (or the pseudogene TRBV3-2) and TRBJ1-6; 7 bases line up with TRBD1. This CDR3 region has 13 residues. J was trimmed by 7 bases and V by 5 bases; bases with no gene match: 2. Germline-derived CDR1 and CDR2 are LGHDT and YNNKEL (reference sequence). The CDR3 loop reads CASSETGNSPLHF. The CDR3 bases are TGTGCCAGCAGCGAGACAGGGAATTCACCCCTCCACTTT.

J is TRBJ2-7 and V is TRBV29-1; D may be TRBD1 (5 bases). The germline V and J ends were trimmed by 1 base and 1 base, with 14 bases remaining between them. The CDR3 runs 15 residues. Germline CDR1 reads SQVTM; CDR2 reads ANQGSEA. The CDR3 bases are TGCAGCGTTGAAGTGGATGGAAGGGGATCCTACGAGCAGTACTTC. Residues: CSVEVDGRGSYEQYF.

J is TRBJ2-1 and V is TRBV5-1; 9 bases are a match to TRBD2. V shed 3 bases, J shed 4 bases, and the junction held 11 bases outside the gene matches. Germline V lookup: CDR1 SGHRS, CDR2 YFSETQ. The CDR3 is made up of 17 amino acids. CDR3 DNA sequence: TGCGCCAGCAGCTCACTCCCCAAAGCGGGGGGTTACAATGAGCAGTTCTTC. Its translation is CASSSLPKAGGYNEQFF.